Following are 12 T cell receptor beta chains from one sample sequenced in a study of cytomegalovirus exposure and HLA in healthy donors. The method was immunoSEQ multiplex PCR; TCRdb's version includes in-frame clones alone and lacks a portion of them. The sample holds 100,000 to 150,000 clones, more than 95% seen once. Material for sequencing was PBMCs. The receptors were gathered from a man between 18 and 29 years old in good health and CMV-seronegative.

The V and J genes are TRBV30 and TRBJ1-4, with TRBD1 matching 7 bases. The CDR3 spans 13 residues. After removal of 0 bases from V and 10 bases from J, the junction contained 5 bases not matched to a gene. The germline V gene has CDR1 GTSNPN and CDR2 SVGIG (reference sequence). CDR3 region: CAWSVAGGGKLFF. The CDR3 DNA reads as TGTGCCTGGAGTGTTGCAGGGGGAGGAAAACTGTTTTTT.

The chain joins TRBV4-1 to TRBJ2-7; D not certain. V was shortened by 1 base and J by 6 bases, with 7 bases between the two germline ends. The CDR3 has 12 amino acids. Germline-derived CDR1 and CDR2 are MGHRA and YSYEKL. The CDR3 sequence: CASSQGQREQYF. The DNA for the CDR3 is TGCGCCAGCAGCCAAGGCCAGCGCGAGCAGTACTTC.

The V gene is TRBV18, the J gene TRBJ2-1, with D perhaps matching TRBD2 (6 bases). The CDR3 runs 17 residues. V lost 4 bases and J lost 5, with 21 bases in between. Germline CDR1 and CDR2: KGHSH and LQKENI. The CDR3 sequence: CASSLLPWGVVDNEQFF. The CDR3 bases are TGTGCCAGCTCACTCCTACCATGGGGGGTGGTAGACAATGAGCAGTTCTTC.

V gene TRBV28 combines with J gene TRBJ2-7, with 9 bases that match TRBD2. This CDR3 is 13 amino acids long. Germline V gene data show CDR1 as MDHEN and CDR2 as SYDVKM. Losses at the gene ends were 6 bases for V and 3 bases for J; bases not matched to a gene: 3. The CDR3 loop is CASRTSGYYEQYF. The CDR3 DNA reads as TGTGCCAGCAGGACTAGCGGATACTACGAGCAGTACTTC. Supplemented by reference TRBV28 and TRBJ2-7, the full variable domain reads DVKVTQSSRYLVKRTGEKVFLECVQDMDHENMFWYRQDPGLGLRLIYFSYDVKMKEKGDIPEGYSVSREKKERFSLILESASTNQTSMYLCASRTSGYYEQYFGPGTRLTVT.

The J gene is TRBJ1-3, the V gene TRBV30; 10 nucleotides line up with TRBD1. The germline gives CDR1 GTSNPN, CDR2 SVGIG (reference sequence). J gave up 2 bases and V 1 base, and 2 bases lay outside the gene matches. The CDR3 totals 15 residues. Here the CDR3 DNA reads TGTGCCTGGAGTGCGACAGGGGGCCCTGGAAACACCATATATTTT. It yields the protein CAWSATGGPGNTIYF.

The rearrangement uses TRBV11-3 and TRBJ2-7, with TRBD2 as a possible D gene (7 bases). V was pared by 5 bases and J by 2 bases, with 22 bases between. The CDR3 is 17 residues long. Germline CDR1 reads SGHNT; CDR2 reads YENEEA. CDR3 coding DNA: TGTGCCAGCAGCCGATCCCGGGGGGCGGGAGCCCCCTACGAGCAGTACTTC. It is translated as CASSRSRGAGAPYEQYF.

Only one count was recorded for this clone. This chain connects TRBV5-6 to TRBJ1-1, with D hard to call. The CDR3 runs to 15 residues. Germline V lookup: CDR1 SGHDT, CDR2 YYEEEE. Trimming removed 4 bases at V and 0 bases at J, with 13 bases between. CDR3 in amino acids: CASSPGVWMNTEAFF. The CDR3, as DNA: TGTGCCAGCAGCCCGGGAGTATGGATGAACACTGAAGCTTTCTTT.

This clone was picked up one time. The chain combines TRBV13 with TRBJ2-7; TRBD2 matches 10 bases. V shed 5 bases and J 3 bases; nucleotides not matched to a gene: 10. The CDR3 sequence is 16 residues long. Germline V gene sequence: CDR1 PRHDT, CDR2 FYEKMQ (reference sequence). CDR3 DNA: TGTGCCAGCAGCACGCGGACTAGCGGCCCAAACTACGAGCAGTACTTC. As protein: CASSTRTSGPNYEQYF.

This clone occurred once. This sequence joins TRBV11-2 and TRBJ2-7; 13 bases agree with TRBD2. CDR1 is SGHAT and CDR2 is FQNNGV in the germline V gene. This CDR3 has 18 residues. The trim removed 3 bases at V and 6 bases at J, leaving 14 bases unmatched. This CDR3 is CASSFHNSRLAGGSEQYF. The CDR3 DNA reads as TGTGCCAGCAGCTTCCATAATTCACGACTAGCGGGAGGAAGCGAGCAGTACTTC.

The chain joins TRBV5-8 to TRBJ1-1; TRBD1 is a possible D gene (5 bases). The germline gives CDR1 SGHTS, CDR2 YDEGEE. The CDR3 is made up of 13 amino acids. Trimming took off 0 bases at V and 11 bases at J, with 14 bases between the two ends. CDR3 nucleotides: TGTGCCAGCAGCTTGGCCTCGCGGGGGATGGCTTTCTTT. Translated: CASSLASRGMAFF.

The chain couples TRBV28 to TRBJ1-1; no clear D. The V gene's germline CDR1 is MDHEN and CDR2 SYDVKM. The CDR3 loop spans 12 amino acids. Between the trimmed V and J ends, which lost 5 bases and 2 bases, there was a span of 6 bases. The chain's CDR3 is CASSVLNTEAFF. CDR3 in DNA: TGTGCCAGCAGTGTTCTAAACACTGAAGCTTTCTTT.

This clone was observed a single time. The CDR3 is CASSGTGGRRETQYF. CDR3 nucleotide sequence: TGTGCCAGCAGTGGCACAGGGGGCCGAAGGGAGACCCAGTACTTC. The V call is TRBV6-1, the J call TRBJ2-5, with 9 positions matching TRBD1. V dropped 4 bases and J dropped 5; count of bases not matched to a gene: 8. The CDR3 is made up of 15 amino acids. Germline lookup yields CDR1 MNHNS and CDR2 SASEGT.